The clone carrying this T cell receptor beta chain has more than one count but fewer than ten. This sample is drawn from a study of blood T cell repertoires in COVID-19. Study information: Acute-phase and convalescent COVID-19 samples originated in the United States, Italy and Spain. PBMCs, B-cell-depleted T cells, or T cells were the source of the cDNA or gDNA that made up the material.

Original handling: Using reference gene primer amplification, nucleated cell counts were estimated. Data came from immunoSEQ multiplex PCR; TCRdb stores just in-frame clones and leaves some out. V and J calls and clone size are as listed in that table; D and trimming were resolved from the DNA. The sample lists more than 95,000 clones, 87% occurring once. The CDR3 is made up of 11 amino acids. Deletions cut 3 bases from V and 5 bases from J, with 4 bases between. CDR1 and CDR2 from the germline V gene are WNHNN and SYGVQD (reference sequence). The gene calls are TRBV10-1 and TRBJ2-5; D uncertain. This receptor was identified in a man aged 45-60 years with acute or convalescent COVID-19. Material: peripheral blood. CDR3 in DNA: TGCGCCAGCAGTGATCGGGAGACCCAGTACTTC. Amino acid sequence: CASSDRETQYF.